This T cell receptor (beta chain) is drawn from a study of T cells in Graves' hyperthyroidism and ophthalmopathy. Study results and limitations: Separation of ophthalmopathy from stable hyperthyroidism was achieved by a 13 V-J model. Among thyroid clonotypes expanded above 0.001, most also appeared in blood.

Germline V CDR1 and CDR2: DFQATT, SNEGSKA (reference sequence). The CDR3 length is 14 residues. J gave up 2 bases and V 6 bases, and 6 bases lay outside the gene matches. Ophthalmopathy cases scored 3 or more on the Clinical Activity Score and 4 or more on NOSPECS grade, with duration below 3 months. Of note for this clonotype: Its antigen remains unknown.

RNA transcripts gave rise to amplified TCR beta CDR3 regions. The primer set for the first-round RT-PCR of the TCR CDR3 was HTBI. TCRdb ran MiXCR on the multiplex PCR reads and lists one entry per CDR3 protein. The sample shows 300,000 to 450,000 distinct CDR3 sequences, more than 14% of them seen only once. The genes are TRBV20-1 and TRBJ2-3, with TRBD2 identical over 9 bases. Sequenced: blood. This TCR derives from a woman aged 30 to 39 with Graves' ophthalmopathy. The CDR3 loop is CSAMGLAVTDTQYF. The CDR3 DNA follows: TGCAGTGCCATGGGACTAGCCGTCACAGATACGCAGTATTTT.